Given below is one TCR beta chain in context. After thawing and overnight rest, PBMC were stained with GMM-loaded CD1B tetramer, viability dye and anti-CD3 for sorting. The lipid loaded on the CD1B tetramers was C32 glucose monomycolate from Rhodococcus equi. Profiled with immunoSEQ multiplex PCR; TCRdb holds only in-frame clones, not every one. Of about 54,000 clones detected, roughly 87% appear once; the ten largest clones hold 20% to 25%. This sample was taken from a study of T cells in tuberculosis. V was pared by 4 bases and J by 7 bases, with 7 bases between. Germline values: CDR1 SEHNR, CDR2 FQNEAQ (reference sequence). The CDR3 totals 12 residues.

V usage is TRBV7-9 and J usage is TRBJ1-4; D not certain. This TCR derives from an adult woman with latent tuberculosis. The sample was CD1b-GMM tetramer-negative cells sorted from PBMCs. The CDR3, as DNA: TGTGCCAGCAGCTCCGTTCGTGAAAAACTGTTTTTT. It specifies CASSSVREKLFF.